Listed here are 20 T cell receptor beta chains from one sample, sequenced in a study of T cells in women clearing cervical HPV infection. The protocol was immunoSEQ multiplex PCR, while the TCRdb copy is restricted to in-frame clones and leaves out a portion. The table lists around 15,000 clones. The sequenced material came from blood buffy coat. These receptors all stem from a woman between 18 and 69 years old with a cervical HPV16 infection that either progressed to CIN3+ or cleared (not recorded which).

CDR3 residues: CASREGTYEQYF. CDR3 bases read: TGTGCCTCCCGTGAGGGCACCTACGAG. V usage is TRBV10-3 and J usage is TRBJ2-7, with D possibly matching TRBD2 (5 bases). The read is 3 residues too short to cover the CDR3 end, so that end is filled in from the germline J gene. The CDR3 has 12 amino acids. V lost 11 bases and J lost 2, with 13 bases in between. Germline lookup yields CDR1 ENHRY and CDR2 SYGVKD.

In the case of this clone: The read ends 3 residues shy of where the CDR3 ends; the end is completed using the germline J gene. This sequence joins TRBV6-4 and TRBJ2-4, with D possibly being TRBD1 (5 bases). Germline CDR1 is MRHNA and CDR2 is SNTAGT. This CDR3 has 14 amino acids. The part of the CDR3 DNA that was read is TGTGCCAGCAGTGCCAACCCAGGGATAAGTGGT. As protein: CASSANPGISG. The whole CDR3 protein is CASSANPGISGQYF.

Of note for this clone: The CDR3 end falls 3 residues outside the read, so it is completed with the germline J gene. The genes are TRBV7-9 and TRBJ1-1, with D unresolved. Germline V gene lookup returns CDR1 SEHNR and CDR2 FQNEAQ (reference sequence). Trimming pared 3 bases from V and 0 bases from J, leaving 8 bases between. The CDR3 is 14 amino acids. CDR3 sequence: CASSFYLMNTEAFF. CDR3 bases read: TGTGCCAGCAGCTTCTACTTAATGAACACTGAA.

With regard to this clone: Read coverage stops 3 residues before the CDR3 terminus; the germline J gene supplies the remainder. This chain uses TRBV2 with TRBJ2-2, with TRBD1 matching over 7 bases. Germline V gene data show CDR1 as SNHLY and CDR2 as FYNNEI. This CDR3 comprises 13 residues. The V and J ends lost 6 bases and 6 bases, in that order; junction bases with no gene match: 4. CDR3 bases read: TGTGCCAGCAGCCCCCAGGGGGCCGGGGAG. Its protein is CASSPQGAGE. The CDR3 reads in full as CASSPQGAGELFF.

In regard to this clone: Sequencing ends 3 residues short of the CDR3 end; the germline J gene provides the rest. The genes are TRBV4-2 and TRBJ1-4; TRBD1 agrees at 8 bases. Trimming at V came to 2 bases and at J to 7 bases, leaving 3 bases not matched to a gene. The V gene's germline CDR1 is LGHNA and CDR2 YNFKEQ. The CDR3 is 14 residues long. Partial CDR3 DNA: TGTGCCAGCAGCCAACAGGGGGCGGGTGAAAAA. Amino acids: CASSQQGAGEK. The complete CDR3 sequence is CASSQQGAGEKLFF.

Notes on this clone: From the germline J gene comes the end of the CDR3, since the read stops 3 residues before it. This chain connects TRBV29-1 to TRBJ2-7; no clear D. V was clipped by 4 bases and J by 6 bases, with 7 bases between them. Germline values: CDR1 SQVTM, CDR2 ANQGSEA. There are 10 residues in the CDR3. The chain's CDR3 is CSVVSGEQYF. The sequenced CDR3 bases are TGCAGCGTTGTTTCGGGCGAG.

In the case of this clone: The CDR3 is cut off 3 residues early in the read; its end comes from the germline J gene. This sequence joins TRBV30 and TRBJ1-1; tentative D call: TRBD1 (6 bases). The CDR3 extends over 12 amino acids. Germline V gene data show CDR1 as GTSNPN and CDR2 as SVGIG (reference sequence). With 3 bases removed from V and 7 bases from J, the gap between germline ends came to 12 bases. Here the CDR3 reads CAWSPVTGEAFF. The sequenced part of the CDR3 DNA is TGTGCCTGGAGCCCGGTGACAGGTGAA. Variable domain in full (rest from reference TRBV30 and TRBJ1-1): SQTIHQWPATLVQPVGSPLSLECTVEGTSNPNLYWYRQAAGRGLQLLFYSVGIGQISSEVPQNLSASRPQDRQFILSSKKLLLSDSGFYLCAWSPVTGEAFFGQGTRLTVV.

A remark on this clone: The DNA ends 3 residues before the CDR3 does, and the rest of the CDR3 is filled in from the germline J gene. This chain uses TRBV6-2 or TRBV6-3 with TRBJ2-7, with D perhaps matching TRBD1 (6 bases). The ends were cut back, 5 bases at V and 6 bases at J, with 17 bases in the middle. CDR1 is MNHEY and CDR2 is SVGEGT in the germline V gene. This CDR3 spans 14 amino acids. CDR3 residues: CASSPLGQTFEQYF. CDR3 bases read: TGTGCCAGCAGTCCCTTAGGACAGACCTTCGAG.

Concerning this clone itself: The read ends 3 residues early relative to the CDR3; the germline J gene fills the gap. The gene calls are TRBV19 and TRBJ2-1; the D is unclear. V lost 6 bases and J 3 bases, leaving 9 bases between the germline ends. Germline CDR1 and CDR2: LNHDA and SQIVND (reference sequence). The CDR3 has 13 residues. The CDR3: CASRETDYNEQFF. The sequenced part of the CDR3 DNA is TGTGCCAGTAGGGAAACAGACTACAATGAG.

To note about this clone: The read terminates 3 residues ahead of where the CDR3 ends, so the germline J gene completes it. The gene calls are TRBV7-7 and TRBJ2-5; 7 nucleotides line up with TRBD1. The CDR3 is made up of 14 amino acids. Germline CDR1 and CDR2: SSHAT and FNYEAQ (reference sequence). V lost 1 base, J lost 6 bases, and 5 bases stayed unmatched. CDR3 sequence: CASSLGQGGQTQYF. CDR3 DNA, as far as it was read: TGTGCCAGCAGCTTAGGACAGGGCGGGCAGACC.

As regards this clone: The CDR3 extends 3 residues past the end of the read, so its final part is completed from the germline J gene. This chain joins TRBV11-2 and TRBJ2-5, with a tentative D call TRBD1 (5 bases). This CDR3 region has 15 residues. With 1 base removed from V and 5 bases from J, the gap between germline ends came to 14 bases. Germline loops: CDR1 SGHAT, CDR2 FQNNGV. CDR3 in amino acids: CASSLGIGERETQYF. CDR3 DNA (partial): TGTGCCAGCAGCTTAGGGATAGGGGAAAGGGAGACC.

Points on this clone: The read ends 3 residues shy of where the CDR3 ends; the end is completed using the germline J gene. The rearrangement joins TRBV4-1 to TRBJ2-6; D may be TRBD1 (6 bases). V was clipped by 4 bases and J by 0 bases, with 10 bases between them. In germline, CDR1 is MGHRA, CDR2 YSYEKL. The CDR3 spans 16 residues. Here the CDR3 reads CASSRTGSSGANVLTF. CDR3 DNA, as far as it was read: TGCGCCAGCAGCCGAACAGGGAGCTCTGGGGCCAACGTC.

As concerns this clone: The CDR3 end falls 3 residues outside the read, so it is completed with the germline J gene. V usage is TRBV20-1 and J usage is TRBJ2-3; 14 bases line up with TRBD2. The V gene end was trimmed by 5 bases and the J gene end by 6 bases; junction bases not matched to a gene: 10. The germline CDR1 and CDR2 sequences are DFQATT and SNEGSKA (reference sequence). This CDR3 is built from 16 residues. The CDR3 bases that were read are TGCAGTGCTCCGCGGGGGACTAGCGGGAGAGGGGATACG. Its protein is CSAPRGTSGRGDT. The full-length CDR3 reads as CSAPRGTSGRGDTQYF.

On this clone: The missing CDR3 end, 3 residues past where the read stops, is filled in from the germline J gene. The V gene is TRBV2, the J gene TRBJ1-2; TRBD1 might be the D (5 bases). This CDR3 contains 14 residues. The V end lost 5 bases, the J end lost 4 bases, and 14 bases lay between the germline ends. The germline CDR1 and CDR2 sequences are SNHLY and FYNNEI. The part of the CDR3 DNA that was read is TGTGCCAGCAGTACTCCAGGGATTACCTATGGC. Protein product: CASSTPGITYG. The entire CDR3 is CASSTPGITYGYTF.

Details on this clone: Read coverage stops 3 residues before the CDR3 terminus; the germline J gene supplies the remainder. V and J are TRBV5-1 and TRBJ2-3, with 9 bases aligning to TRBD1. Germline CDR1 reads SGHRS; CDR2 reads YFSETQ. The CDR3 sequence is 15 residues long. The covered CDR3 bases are TGCGCCAGCAGCTTGGACGGGACAGGGAGAGAGACG. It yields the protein CASSLDGTGRET. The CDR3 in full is CASSLDGTGRETQYF.

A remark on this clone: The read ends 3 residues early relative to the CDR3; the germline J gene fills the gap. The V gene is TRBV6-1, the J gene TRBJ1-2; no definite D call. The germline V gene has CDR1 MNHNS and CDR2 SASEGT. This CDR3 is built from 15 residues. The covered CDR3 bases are TGTGCCAGCAGTGAACTAGCGGGGAGCTCCTACGAC. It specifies CASSELAGSSYD. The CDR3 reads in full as CASSELAGSSYDYTF.

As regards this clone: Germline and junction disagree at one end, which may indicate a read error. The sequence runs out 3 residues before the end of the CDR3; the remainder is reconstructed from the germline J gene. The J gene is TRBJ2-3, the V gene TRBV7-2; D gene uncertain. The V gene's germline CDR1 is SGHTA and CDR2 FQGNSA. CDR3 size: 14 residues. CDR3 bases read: TGTGCCAGCAGCGTTGCCACCAGCACAGATGCG. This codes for CASSVATSTDA. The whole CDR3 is CASSVATSTDAQYF. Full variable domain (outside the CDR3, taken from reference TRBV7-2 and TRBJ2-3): GAGVSQSPSNKVTEKGKDVELRCDPISGHTALYWYRQSLGQGLEFLIYFQGNSAPDKSGLPSDRFSAERTGGSVSTLTIQRTQQEDSAVYLCASSVATSTDAQYFGPGTRLTVL.

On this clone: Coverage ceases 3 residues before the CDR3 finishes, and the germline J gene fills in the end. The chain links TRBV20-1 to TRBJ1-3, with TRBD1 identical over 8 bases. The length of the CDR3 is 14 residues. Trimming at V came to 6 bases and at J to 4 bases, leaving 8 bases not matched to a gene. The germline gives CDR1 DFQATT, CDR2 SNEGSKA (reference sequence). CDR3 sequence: CSATQGAGGNTIYF. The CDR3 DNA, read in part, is TGCAGTGCGACCCAGGGGGCTGGAGGAAACACC.

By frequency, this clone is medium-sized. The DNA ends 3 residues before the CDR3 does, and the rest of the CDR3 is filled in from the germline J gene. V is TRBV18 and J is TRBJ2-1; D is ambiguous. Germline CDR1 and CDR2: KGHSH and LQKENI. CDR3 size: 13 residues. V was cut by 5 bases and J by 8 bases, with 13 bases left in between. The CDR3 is CASSTEAGYEQFF. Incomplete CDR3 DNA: TGTGCCAGCTCAACTGAGGCAGGCTATGAG.

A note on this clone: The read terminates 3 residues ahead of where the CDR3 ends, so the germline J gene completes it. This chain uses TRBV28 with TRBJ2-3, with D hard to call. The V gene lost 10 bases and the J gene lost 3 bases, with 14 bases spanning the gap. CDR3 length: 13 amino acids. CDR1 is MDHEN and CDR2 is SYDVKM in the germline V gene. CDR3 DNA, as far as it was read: TGTGCCACCGTGACAATATCAACAGATACG. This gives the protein CATVTISTDT. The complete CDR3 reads CATVTISTDTQYF.